One T cell receptor beta chain is described in this entry. Its antigen is unknown. Per-base qualities were not stored, and no clone one base away is much larger. The record originates from a study of blood T cell repertoires in COVID-19 (dated by TCRdb to 2020 to 2021). As for the study more broadly: The collaborator samples originated in the United States, Italy and Spain and spanned the acute and convalescent phases of COVID-19. The material from the prospective study consisted of cDNA or gDNA derived from T cells, B-cell-depleted T cells, or PBMCs. The dataset comprised deeply sampled blood TCRbeta repertoires from subjects exposed to, actively infected with, or recovered from COVID-19. The repertoires were released in a freely available public database meant as a resource for research on the immune response to SARS-CoV-2. Samples were obtained from the ongoing ImmuneRACE study (first 160 participants) and from 1,254 subjects provided by 6 global collaborators. Nearly every sample came with metadata listing a de-identified subject ID, COVID-19 status, age in years and sex. Where available, HLA class I and class II types were obtained from metadata supplied by the sample provider rather than from assay-based typing. Study-wide findings and limitations: The quantity of clinical and demographic metadata differed by source and by participant and was supplied without curation.

Between the V and J ends, shortened by 0 bases and 3 bases respectively, the junction contains 13 bases. Its CDR3 holds 16 amino acids, cysteine through phenylalanine. Only CDR3 DNA is held: 48 bases, read in frame from base 1. Sequences SGDLS (CDR1) and YYNGEE (CDR2) are obtained from the germline V gene. Each collaborating institution followed its own protocols to collect whole blood in K2EDTA tubes. For TCRbeta analysis, collaborator samples were shipped as frozen whole blood, as isolated PBMCs, or as DNA extracted from either sample type. The immunoSEQ Assay, a bias-controlled multiplex PCR, was used to amplify TCRbeta CDR3 regions from genomic DNA. Regarding the original processing steps: The number of nucleated cells in each sample was estimated from the amplification of reference gene primers within the assay. To quantify the absolute abundance of each unique TCRbeta CDR3 rearrangement, sequence reads were collapsed and filtered. Productive Simpson clonality was computed per sample as the square root of Simpson's diversity index over productive rearrangements. TCRdb obtained this table from immuneACCESS and retained in-frame rearrangements with V and J assigned. These tables miss some clones; where compared with another copy, unresolved V genes account for less than half of the shortfall, and the remainder is unexplained. Clone size and V and J calls were adopted from that table, with D and trimming inferred from the DNA. The sample data list around 50,000 clones, and more than 65% of these were observed just once. The ten largest clones represent about 7.6% of the sample.

The TCR was taken from a human donor in a cohort sampled during active COVID-19. The chain couples TRBV9 to TRBJ2-1, with a tentative D gene TRBD2 over 5 matching bases. The sequencing sample was made of peripheral blood. The sequenced DNA: TGTGCCAGCAGCGTAGGTGGAGGCGGGTTCTACAATGAGCAGTTCTTC. This sequence encodes CASSVGGGGFYNEQFF.